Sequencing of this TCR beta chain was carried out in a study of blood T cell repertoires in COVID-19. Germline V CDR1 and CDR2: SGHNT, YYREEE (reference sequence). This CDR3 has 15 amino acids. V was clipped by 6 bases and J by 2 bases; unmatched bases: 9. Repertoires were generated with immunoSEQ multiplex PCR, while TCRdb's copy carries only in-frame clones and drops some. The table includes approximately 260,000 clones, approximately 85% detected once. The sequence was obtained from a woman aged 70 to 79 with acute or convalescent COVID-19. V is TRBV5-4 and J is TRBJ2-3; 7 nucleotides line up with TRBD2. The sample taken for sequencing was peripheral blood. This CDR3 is CASTLGAGTTDTQYF. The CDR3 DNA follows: TGTGCCAGCACCCTAGGAGCGGGAACCACAGATACGCAGTATTTT.